These 30 T cell receptor beta chains were all obtained from the same sample, sequenced in a study of cytomegalovirus exposure and HLA in healthy donors. Primers included in the PCR were 60 Vbeta and 13 Jbeta primers. The method was immunoSEQ multiplex PCR; TCRdb's version includes in-frame clones alone and lacks a portion of them. The profile shows 85,000 to 100,000 clones, approximately 80% of them singletons. The sequenced material came from PBMCs. These receptors came from a male donor in good health and CMV-seropositive.

This rearrangement joins TRBV7-2 to TRBJ2-7; perhaps TRBD2 as D (6 bases). Germline CDR1 and CDR2: SGHTA and FQGNSA. The V gene lost 5 bases and the J gene lost 1 base, with 12 bases spanning the gap. The CDR3 runs to 14 residues. The CDR3 DNA sequence: TGTGCCAGCAGCCCCAGGGAGGCATCCTACGAGCAGTACTTC. It specifies CASSPREASYEQYF.

This clone was seen once. V gene TRBV30 combines with J gene TRBJ2-7, with 7 nucleotides matching TRBD1. The CDR3 runs 16 residues. V trimming: 1 base; J trimming: 5 bases; junction bases outside the gene matches: 14. Germline V gives CDR1 GTSNPN, CDR2 SVGIG (reference sequence). The DNA of the CDR3 is TGTGCCTGGAGTGATTACTTCGACAGGGCCGGCGACGAGCAGTACTTC. This codes for CAWSDYFDRAGDEQYF. Supplemented by reference TRBV30 and TRBJ2-7, the full variable domain reads SQTIHQWPATLVQPVGSPLSLECTVEGTSNPNLYWYRQAAGRGLQLLFYSVGIGQISSEVPQNLSASRPQDRQFILSSKKLLLSDSGFYLCAWSDYFDRAGDEQYFGPGTRLTVT.

The V call is TRBV27, the J call TRBJ1-5, with D possibly TRBD1 on 5 matching bases. CDR3 length equals 15 residues. Trimming stripped 4 bases from V and 1 base from J, with 11 bases between. Germline CDR1 is MNHEY and CDR2 is SMNVEV (reference sequence). In DNA, the CDR3 is TGTGCCAGCAGTTGGTCGGCAGGGAGCAATCAGCCCCAGCATTTT. Translation gives CASSWSAGSNQPQHF.

This clone was seen once. This chain uses TRBV7-3 with TRBJ2-2; TRBD1 aligns across 11 bases. The germline CDR1 and CDR2 sequences are SGHTA and FQGTGA. Trimming took 4 bases from V and 4 from J; bases not matched to a gene: 8. There are 17 residues in the CDR3. The CDR3 sequence is CASSSPGQGGGTGELFF. The CDR3, as DNA: TGTGCCAGCAGCTCTCCGGGACAGGGGGGAGGCACCGGGGAGCTGTTTTTT.

The chain joins TRBV30 to TRBJ2-5; 9 bases match TRBD1. The DNA end is a closer match to TRBJ2-7, so the J assignment may be wrong. Germline values: CDR1 GTSNPN, CDR2 SVGIG (reference sequence). CDR3 length equals 13 residues. CDR3 region: CASDRGRSYEQYF. CDR3 DNA sequence: TGTGCCTCGGACAGGGGCAGATCCTACGAGCAGTACTTC.

V usage is TRBV27 and J usage is TRBJ1-1, with a possible D match to TRBD1 (5 bases). The CDR3 covers 14 residues. CDR1 and CDR2 from the germline V gene are MNHEY and SMNVEV (reference sequence). The V end lost 2 bases, the J end lost 5 bases, and 12 bases lay between the germline ends. The CDR3 reads CASSLRGAGTEAFF. The CDR3 DNA reads TGTGCCAGCAGTTTACGGGGCGCGGGAACTGAAGCTTTCTTT.

The genes are TRBV9 and TRBJ2-1; 14 nucleotides align to TRBD2. From germline, CDR1 is SGDLS and CDR2 YYNGEE. The CDR3 spans 15 residues. The ends lost 4 bases at V and 10 bases at J; junction bases unmatched: 7. The CDR3 DNA reads as TGTGCCAGCAGCTCTGGACTAGCGGGGGGCGGGGAGCAGTTCTTC. Its translation is CASSSGLAGGGEQFF.

This chain connects TRBV19 to TRBJ2-5; TRBD2 agrees at 8 bases. V lost 5 bases and J lost 5; bases outside the gene matches: 4. CDR1 and CDR2 from the germline V gene are LNHDA and SQIVND (reference sequence). CDR3 length: 13 residues. The CDR3 here is CASSGLARETQYF. CDR3 coding DNA: TGTGCCAGTAGTGGACTAGCTAGGGAGACCCAGTACTTC. Together with reference TRBV19 and TRBJ2-5, the CDR3 gives the full variable domain: DGGITQSPKYLFRKEGQNVTLSCEQNLNHDAMYWYRQDPGQGLRLIYYSQIVNDFQKGDIAEGYSVSREKKESFPLTVTSAQKNPTAFYLCASSGLARETQYFGPGTRLLVL.

This clone was seen a single time. V gene TRBV13 combines with J gene TRBJ2-1; 10 positions agree with TRBD2. The CDR3 runs 17 residues. V shed 8 bases and J 7 bases; nucleotides not matched to a gene: 17. CDR1 is PRHDT, CDR2 FYEKMQ, per germline (reference sequence). The CDR3 DNA reads as TGTGCCAGCCCCCATGGTCCAAGCGGGGGGGCCACGAATGAGCAGTTCTTC. It codes for CASPHGPSGGATNEQFF.

This chain uses TRBV7-2 with TRBJ1-2; TRBD1 might be the D (5 bases). The CDR3 is 13 residues long. With 5 bases removed from V and 3 bases from J, the gap between germline ends came to 10 bases. Germline V gene sequence: CDR1 SGHTA, CDR2 FQGNSA. The CDR3 reads CASSPTTDYGYTF. The CDR3 DNA reads TGTGCCAGCAGCCCAACGACAGACTATGGCTACACCTTC.

The chain couples TRBV4-1 to TRBJ1-1, with 7 bases identical to TRBD1. CDR3 size: 15 residues. Germline CDR1 reads MGHRA; CDR2 reads YSYEKL. V was pared by 4 bases and J by 5 bases, with 10 bases of the junction left unmatched. The chain's CDR3 is CASSLGTATQTEAFF. The CDR3 bases are TGCGCCAGCAGCCTCGGGACAGCTACCCAAACTGAAGCTTTCTTT.

The J gene is TRBJ1-2, the V gene TRBV6-1; no reliable D call. This CDR3 is 12 amino acids long. V lost 4 bases and J 5 bases, leaving 8 bases between the germline ends. The V gene's germline CDR1 is MNHNS and CDR2 SASEGT. CDR3 DNA: TGTGCCAGCAGTGTCCACGAGTATGGCTACACCTTC. This translates into CASSVHEYGYTF.

DNA of the CDR3: TGTGCCTGGAGCCAGGGGCTCTACGAGCAGTACTTC. Its protein is CAWSQGLYEQYF. This sequence joins TRBV30 and TRBJ2-7; tentatively, D is TRBD1 (6 bases). Germline V gene sequence: CDR1 GTSNPN, CDR2 SVGIG (reference sequence). V lost 3 bases, J lost 3 bases, and 9 bases lay in between. CDR3 length equals 12 residues. Full variable domain (outside the CDR3, taken from reference TRBV30 and TRBJ2-7): SQTIHQWPATLVQPVGSPLSLECTVEGTSNPNLYWYRQAAGRGLQLLFYSVGIGQISSEVPQNLSASRPQDRQFILSSKKLLLSDSGFYLCAWSQGLYEQYFGPGTRLTVT.

The genes are TRBV7-6 and TRBJ1-1, with D perhaps TRBD1 (6 bases). The CDR3 has 15 amino acids. Per the germline V gene, CDR1 is SGHVS and CDR2 is FNYEAQ. Trimming shortened V by 2 bases and J by 2 bases, and 12 bases separated the two germline ends. CDR3 DNA: TGTGCCAGCAGCTTACCCAGACAGGAAAACACTGAAGCTTTCTTT. Protein sequence: CASSLPRQENTEAFF.

The chain carries TRBV7-9 and TRBJ2-6; D is uncertain. V lost 1 base to trimming and J lost 1 base, with 5 bases between them. Per germline, CDR1 SEHNR and CDR2 FQNEAQ (reference sequence). The CDR3 loop spans 15 amino acids. The CDR3 loop reads CASSLGLSGANVLTF. The CDR3 coding sequence is TGTGCCAGCAGCTTAGGGCTGTCTGGGGCCAACGTCCTGACTTTC.

J is TRBJ2-1 and V is TRBV4-3, with D tentatively TRBD1 (6 bases). From germline, CDR1 is LGHNA and CDR2 YSLEER. With 4 bases removed from V and 2 bases from J, the gap between germline ends came to 18 bases. The CDR3 has 17 amino acids. The chain's CDR3 is CASSRIRATGPYNEQFF. The CDR3 coding sequence is TGCGCCAGCAGCCGAATTAGGGCGACAGGACCCTACAATGAGCAGTTCTTC.

This chain joins TRBV6-1 and TRBJ2-3, with 8 positions matching TRBD2. CDR1 is MNHNS and CDR2 is SASEGT in the germline V gene. The CDR3 loop spans 16 amino acids. V lost 3 bases to trimming and J lost 8 bases; unmatched junction nucleotides: 13. The CDR3 coding sequence is TGTGCCAGCAGTGAGTCGACTAGCGTCCCCCCGGGTACGCAGTATTTT. Translation gives CASSESTSVPPGTQYF.

The V and J genes are TRBV7-3 and TRBJ1-1; D remains unclear. CDR1 and CDR2 from the germline V gene are SGHTA and FQGTGA. Deletions cut 2 bases from V and 5 bases from J, with 9 bases between. This CDR3 spans 13 amino acids. CDR3 sequence: CASSLSLTTEAFF. In DNA form, the CDR3 reads TGTGCCAGCAGCTTATCCCTTACTACTGAAGCTTTCTTT.

The chain employs TRBV15 and TRBJ2-5, with 13 bases fitting TRBD2. J gave up 5 bases and V 0 bases, and 3 bases lay outside the gene matches. This CDR3 has 16 residues. Germline CDR1 and CDR2: LNHNV and YYDKDF (reference sequence). Here the CDR3 DNA reads TGTGCCACCAGCAGAGAACTAGCGGGGGGGCGCGAGACCCAGTACTTC. This sequence encodes CATSRELAGGRETQYF.

The V and J genes are TRBV5-6 and TRBJ1-6, with D possibly TRBD1 on 5 matching bases. With 1 base removed from V and 9 bases from J, the gap between germline ends came to 17 bases. The CDR3 sequence is 16 residues long. Germline V gives CDR1 SGHDT, CDR2 YYEEEE. The CDR3 DNA sequence: TGTGCCAGCAGCTTGAGGTTTGAGGGCGGGGGTTCACCCCTCCACTTT. This gives the protein CASSLRFEGGGSPLHF.

V is TRBV27 and J is TRBJ2-1, with D maybe TRBD2 (5 bases). There are 15 residues in the CDR3. The germline V gene has CDR1 MNHEY and CDR2 SMNVEV (reference sequence). The V and J ends lost 7 bases and 2 bases respectively, with 15 bases between them. CDR3: CASTMRGNTYNEQFF. The CDR3 nucleotides are TGTGCCAGCACCATGAGAGGGAACACCTACAATGAGCAGTTCTTC.

The chain couples TRBV6-1 to TRBJ1-4, with D unresolved. The germline V gene encodes CDR1 MNHNS and CDR2 SASEGT. The CDR3 has 13 amino acids. V shed 8 bases and J shed 5 bases, with 12 bases lying between them. The CDR3 nucleotides are TGTGCCAGCTCCGAGTCGGGGAATGAAAAACTGTTTTTT. Its protein is CASSESGNEKLFF.

This clone has just a few counts. V and J are TRBV7-2 and TRBJ1-1; D call uncertain. This CDR3 region has 12 residues. Trimming pared 1 base from V and 3 bases from J, leaving 3 bases between. Germline CDR1 is SGHTA and CDR2 is FQGNSA. DNA for the CDR3: TGTGCCAGCAGCTTAGACTACACTGAAGCTTTCTTT. It encodes CASSLDYTEAFF.

This clone was counted a few times. The V and J genes are TRBV6-5 and TRBJ2-7; D might be TRBD2 (7 bases). The CDR3 is made up of 15 amino acids. The germline V gene has CDR1 MNHEY and CDR2 SVGAGI. V lost 7 bases and J lost 2, with 18 bases in between. The chain's CDR3 is CASTRTAGAPYEQYF. The CDR3, as DNA: TGTGCCAGCACCCGAACCGCGGGGGCCCCCTACGAGCAGTACTTC.

The chain is built from TRBV30 and TRBJ2-3, with 9 nucleotides matching TRBD1. Trimming cost V 0 bases and J 4 bases; bases outside gene matches: 5. Germline V gene data show CDR1 as GTSNPN and CDR2 as SVGIG (reference sequence). The CDR3 is 15 residues long. Written as DNA, the CDR3 is TGTGCCTGGAGTGTAGGAACAGGGGGCGCAGATACGCAGTATTTT. This sequence encodes CAWSVGTGGADTQYF. The entire variable domain, with the rest obtained from reference TRBV30 and TRBJ2-3, is as follows: SQTIHQWPATLVQPVGSPLSLECTVEGTSNPNLYWYRQAAGRGLQLLFYSVGIGQISSEVPQNLSASRPQDRQFILSSKKLLLSDSGFYLCAWSVGTGGADTQYFGPGTRLTVL.

This chain connects TRBV5-6 to TRBJ1-6; 8 positions match TRBD1. This CDR3 comprises 14 residues. The V segment lost 5 bases and the J segment 6 bases; nucleotides outside the gene matches: 4. Germline-derived CDR1 and CDR2 are SGHDT and YYEEEE. CDR3 bases: TGTGCCAGCAGTTACGACAGGGGTAATTCACCCCTCCACTTT. This encodes CASSYDRGNSPLHF.

V is TRBV13 and J is TRBJ1-2, with 9 bases aligning to TRBD1. J was trimmed by 6 bases and V by 2 bases; bases with no gene match: 7. Germline V gives CDR1 PRHDT, CDR2 FYEKMQ (reference sequence). The CDR3 consists of 15 residues. The CDR3 DNA is TGTGCCAGCAGCTTAAGGACAGGGGTAAGGAATGGCTACACCTTC. It is translated as CASSLRTGVRNGYTF.

V gene TRBV30 combines with J gene TRBJ1-1, with 8 bases matching TRBD1. With 2 bases clipped from V and 6 bases from J, the junction kept 11 bases outside the gene matches. This CDR3 is 15 amino acids long. Per germline, CDR1 GTSNPN and CDR2 SVGIG (reference sequence). CDR3 amino acids: CAWSNPSQGGPEAFF. The DNA of the CDR3 is TGTGCCTGGAGTAACCCCTCACAGGGGGGACCTGAAGCTTTCTTT.

On this clone: One end of the junction is discordant with germline, which a read error may explain. The genes are TRBV18 and TRBJ2-5; 9 nucleotides line up with TRBD2. Germline V lookup: CDR1 KGHSH, CDR2 LQKENI. CDR3 size: 15 residues. CDR3 loop: CASSPLGGGAETQYF. Here the CDR3 DNA reads TGTGCCAGCTCGCCACTTGGCGGGGGGGCGGAGACCCAGTACTTC.

The chain combines TRBV7-3 with TRBJ1-1; D unresolved. The CDR3 consists of 14 residues. V shed 2 bases and J shed 1 base, with 8 bases lying between them. Germline loops: CDR1 SGHTA, CDR2 FQGTGA. CDR3 coding DNA: TGTGCCAGCAGCTTAGGGCCTGCGAACACTGAAGCTTTCTTT. This codes for CASSLGPANTEAFF.